This T cell receptor beta chain was captured by sequencing in a study of Graves' ophthalmopathy and Graves' hyperthyroidism. CDR1 is MNHEY and CDR2 is SVGAGI in the germline V gene. CDR3 length: 13 amino acids. A volume of about 9.7 ml of fresh peripheral blood supplied the PBMCs. To note about this clonotype: Compared with germline, one end of the junction differs, possibly owing to a read error.

For repertoire sequencing, the TCR beta CDR3 regions were amplified from RNA transcripts. HTBI-primed RT-PCR formed the first round, and a multiplex PCR formed the second. TCRdb reprocessed the multiplex PCR reads with MiXCR, giving one entry per CDR3 protein. The table lists roughly 380,000 distinct CDR3 sequences, 15% of them singletons, with about 7% in the top ten. The sequenced sample was peripheral blood. The receptor comes from a woman aged 18-29 years with stable Graves' hyperthyroidism. The chain recombines TRBV6-5 with TRBJ2-2; D not certain. Here the CDR3 reads CANSYMNTGELFF. The CDR3 DNA follows: TGTGCCAACAGTTACATGAACACCGGGGAGCTGTTTTTT.